What follows describes a single TCR beta chain. Its target is not known. Germline values: CDR1 MGHRA, CDR2 YSYEKL. This CDR3 is 15 amino acids long. The entry originates in a study of cytomegalovirus exposure and HLA in healthy donors. Study-wide findings and caveats: The classifier reportedly diagnosed cytomegalovirus status with high specificity and sensitivity.

The PCR used 60 Vbeta and 13 Jbeta primers. This table comes from immunoSEQ multiplex PCR, and its TCRdb copy is limited to in-frame clones, with some not included. The data show around 62,000 clones, about three quarters seen once. The receptor's source is a man aged 40-55 years in good health and CMV-seronegative. The sequenced sample was PBMCs. The V gene is TRBV4-1, the J gene TRBJ2-5, with 8 bases that match TRBD1. The closer fit of TRBJ2-7 to the DNA end suggests the J call may be wrong. The CDR3: CASSQERTGRYEQYF. CDR3 DNA: TGCGCCAGCAGCCAAGAGAGGACAGGGCGCTACGAGCAGTACTTC.